The TCR beta chain described here comes from a study of blood T cells in healthy people across ages. Each donor gave around 9.6 milliliters of peripheral blood. The CDR3 sequence is 16 residues long. V lost 2 bases and J lost 7; bases outside the gene matches: 8. CDR1 is ENHRY, CDR2 SYGVKD, per germline. The second PCR ran roughly 6 to 11 cycles with a sample-barcoded 5' primer and J-beta primers. TCRdb reprocessed the 5' RACE reads via MiXCR and lists one record per CDR3 protein. The sample consists of about 940,000 distinct CDR3 sequences, around 46% of them appearing once. The clonotype originates from a man aged 25-45 years in good health. The chain uses TRBV10-3 and TRBJ2-1; 10 bases are shared with TRBD2. The specimen was blood. For the CDR3, the DNA is TGTGCCATCAGTGAGGCTAGCGGGAGAAAATTGAATGAGCAGTTCTTC. Residues: CAISEASGRKLNEQFF.